Included here is one TCR beta chain sequence, with context. The sample comes from a study of T-cell memory formation after mild COVID-19. TCRdb reanalysed the 5' RACE reads using MiXCR and keeps one entry per CDR3 protein. The sample records 110,000 to 150,000 distinct CDR3 sequences, less than 25% being singletons. The CDR3 covers 16 residues. V was pared by 0 bases and J by 4 bases, with 4 bases of the junction left unmatched. Germline loops: CDR1 SGHAT, CDR2 FQNNGV. This sequence was found in an adult woman who had mild COVID-19 (a few samples of this study predate the infection). Cell type and time point are not known. The V gene is TRBV11-2, the J gene TRBJ2-1; 9 positions agree with TRBD1. Source material: PBMCs or a T cell subset sorted from them (not recorded which). As DNA, the CDR3 is TGTGCCAGCAGCTTAGAGCCGGGACAGGGTTACAATGAGCAGTTCTTC. Its protein product is CASSLEPGQGYNEQFF.